The 20 T cell receptor beta chains in this list originate from one sample, sequenced in a study of T cells after posttransplantation cyclophosphamide. Treatment was busulfan-fludarabine conditioning, a marrow graft, and cyclophosphamide on days +3 and +4. Produced via immunoSEQ multiplex PCR; TCRdb's table is partial and in-frame only. The sample lists some 17,000 clones, 60% to 80% seen once, with approximately 30% in the top ten. The sample here was CD8+ T cells sorted from PBMCs, taken approximately 2,000 days after a stem cell transplant with posttransplant cyclophosphamide. These receptors all stem from a female patient in her thirties or forties who received an allogeneic stem cell transplant from a related donor, was CMV-positive, and had no GVHD. These T cells may partly come from the graft donor.

V is TRBV5-1 and J is TRBJ1-5; no definite D call. The CDR3 has 14 residues. V was shortened by 0 bases and J by 2 bases, with 6 bases between the two germline ends. Germline loops: CDR1 SGHRS, CDR2 YFSETQ. This chain's CDR3 is CASSLGLGNQPQHF. The CDR3 DNA reads TGCGCCAGCAGCTTGGGGCTGGGCAATCAGCCCCAGCATTTT.

This clone has only a few counts. The chain joins TRBV5-8 to TRBJ1-2; tentatively, D is TRBD1 (6 bases). Germline assignment: CDR1 SGHTS and CDR2 YDEGEE. With 2 bases removed from V and 4 bases from J, the gap between germline ends came to 21 bases. This CDR3 spans 17 amino acids. In nucleotides, the CDR3 is TGTGCCAGCAGCTTTCGGGGGCAGGGACTAACTATCTATGGCTACACCTTC. Translating it yields CASSFRGQGLTIYGYTF.

This clone has just a few counts. The CDR3 region is CASSKWAGATHPLSSSYEQYF. CDR3 nucleotide sequence: TGTGCCAGCAGCAAATGGGCAGGGGCGACCCACCCTCTCTCGAGCTCCTACGAGCAGTACTTC. The chain carries TRBV21-1 and TRBJ2-7; the tabulated D call, TRBD1, remains unverified against the DNA. TRBV21-1 corresponds to a pseudogene. This CDR3 region has 21 residues.

The J gene is TRBJ2-3, the V gene TRBV5-1; the match to TRBD1 covers 7 bases. With V trimmed by 2 bases and J by 0 bases, 6 bases remained unmatched. This CDR3 has 16 amino acids. Per the germline V gene, CDR1 is SGHRS and CDR2 is YFSETQ. The CDR3: CASSFGTVSSTDTQYF. CDR3 bases: TGCGCCAGCAGCTTTGGGACAGTAAGTAGCACAGATACGCAGTATTTT.

The J gene is TRBJ2-7, the V gene TRBV27; TRBD1 matches 10 bases. V lost 3 bases, J lost 1 base, and 9 bases stayed unmatched. This CDR3 is built from 17 residues. Germline V lookup: CDR1 MNHEY, CDR2 SMNVEV (reference sequence). The CDR3 DNA sequence: TGTGCCAGCAGTTTTTCTTCAACGGGACAGGGGTCCTACGAGCAGTACTTC. Its protein is CASSFSSTGQGSYEQYF.

In its sample, this clone was seen once. This chain joins TRBV19 and TRBJ2-7, with 12 nucleotides matching TRBD1. V shed 5 bases, J shed 2 bases, and the junction held 4 bases outside the gene matches. The CDR3 totals 15 residues. Germline loops: CDR1 LNHDA, CDR2 SQIVND (reference sequence). The CDR3 sequence: CASSPRDRGPYEQYF. The CDR3, as DNA: TGTGCCAGTAGTCCCCGGGACAGGGGGCCCTACGAGCAGTACTTC.

V is TRBV4-1 and J is TRBJ1-4; a weak D match, TRBD1 (5 bases). This CDR3 has 16 residues. From germline, CDR1 is MGHRA and CDR2 YSYEKL. Trimming pared 0 bases from V and 6 bases from J, leaving 14 bases between. CDR3 DNA: TGCGCCAGCAGCCAAGATAGAAGGGTAGGGGATGAAAAACTGTTTTTT. It specifies CASSQDRRVGDEKLFF.

The chain employs TRBV27 and TRBJ1-5, with 9 bases identical to TRBD1. Germline loops: CDR1 MNHEY, CDR2 SMNVEV (reference sequence). This CDR3 contains 17 residues. Germline trimming cut 5 bases from V and 0 bases from J; bases unmatched to any gene: 8. This CDR3 is CASSPGQGIHSNQPQHF. CDR3 DNA sequence: TGTGCCAGCAGTCCAGGACAGGGGATTCATAGCAATCAGCCCCAGCATTTT.

The table lists this clone with a count of one. The chain has TRBV4-1 and TRBJ2-2; maybe TRBD2 (5 bases). Deletions cut 0 bases from V and 5 bases from J, with 13 bases between. There are 16 residues in the CDR3. CDR1 MGHRA and CDR2 YSYEKL come from the germline V gene. CDR3: CASSQEAAGVTGELFF. CDR3 in DNA: TGCGCCAGCAGCCAAGAAGCGGCGGGCGTAACCGGGGAGCTGTTTTTT.

This clone was seen a handful of times. The genes are TRBV19 and TRBJ1-5; 7 nucleotides match TRBD1. J lost 3 bases, V lost 3 bases, and 8 bases had no gene match. This CDR3 is 16 amino acids long. Germline lookup yields CDR1 LNHDA and CDR2 SQIVND (reference sequence). CDR3 sequence: CASSIPRDSFNQPQHF. In nucleotides, the CDR3 is TGTGCCAGTAGTATCCCCCGGGACAGCTTCAATCAGCCCCAGCATTTT.

Here the CDR3 DNA reads TGTGCCAGCAGCCCCGAGGACAGGCGCACAGATACGCAGTATTTT. Translated, it gives CASSPEDRRTDTQYF. The chain carries TRBV7-9 and TRBJ2-3, with TRBD1 matching over 7 bases. Trimming took 5 bases from V and 1 from J; bases not matched to a gene: 6. Germline assignment: CDR1 SEHNR and CDR2 FQNEAQ (reference sequence). The CDR3 totals 15 residues. Looking up the rest from reference TRBV7-9 and TRBJ2-3 gives the full variable domain: DTGVSQNPRHKITKRGQNVTFRCDPISEHNRLYWYRQTLGQGPEFLTYFQNEAQLEKSRLLSDRFSAERPKGSFSTLEIQRTEQGDSAMYLCASSPEDRRTDTQYFGPGTRLTVL.

The CDR3 coding sequence is TGTGCCAGCTCACTGCTCCCGGGTAATCAGCCCCAGCATTTT. Protein sequence: CASSLLPGNQPQHF. The gene calls are TRBV18 and TRBJ1-5; D not resolved. Germline-derived CDR1 and CDR2 are KGHSH and LQKENI. The germline V and J ends were trimmed by 4 bases and 4 bases, with 11 bases remaining between them. The CDR3 contains 14 residues.

This rearrangement joins TRBV4-1 to TRBJ1-1; possible D gene TRBD1, 6 bases. Germline V CDR1 and CDR2: MGHRA, YSYEKL. V shed 2 bases and J shed 5 bases, with 12 bases lying between them. The CDR3 contains 14 residues. The CDR3 here is CASSQQTGRTEAFF. The DNA of the CDR3 is TGCGCCAGCAGCCAACAGACAGGAAGGACTGAAGCTTTCTTT.

This clone appeared a few times. V is TRBV6-5 and J is TRBJ2-7, with D perhaps TRBD2 (6 bases). Germline CDR1 MNHEY, CDR2 SVGAGI. Trimming shortened V by 6 bases and J by 6 bases, and 12 bases separated the two germline ends. CDR3 length: 12 amino acids. For the CDR3, the DNA is TGTGCCAGCAGAAGGTCGGGACTCGAGCAGTACTTC. Its translation is CASRRSGLEQYF.

This chain links TRBV5-1 with TRBJ1-1; possibly TRBD1 for D (6 bases). Trimming took off 4 bases at V and 7 bases at J, with 14 bases between the two ends. The germline V gene has CDR1 SGHRS and CDR2 YFSETQ. There are 13 residues in the CDR3. CDR3 loop: CASSPQGADEAFF. The CDR3 bases are TGCGCCAGCAGCCCACAGGGAGCGGATGAAGCTTTCTTT. Filled out from reference TRBV5-1 and TRBJ1-1, the complete variable domain reads KAGVTQTPRYLIKTRGQQVTLSCSPISGHRSVSWYQQTPGQGLQFLFEYFSETQRNKGNFPGRFSGRQFSNSRSEMNVSTLELGDSALYLCASSPQGADEAFFGQGTRLTVV.

This clone ranks as medium-sized (0.01 to 0.1%). J is TRBJ2-2 and V is TRBV11-3; 7 nucleotides align to TRBD2. The trim removed 5 bases at V and 5 bases at J, leaving 14 bases unmatched. The CDR3 is 17 residues long. Germline CDR1 and CDR2: SGHNT and YENEEA. CDR3 nucleotide sequence: TGTGCCAGCAGCCCTTATATCTCGGACGGGGGGACCGGGGAGCTGTTTTTT. Protein: CASSPYISDGGTGELFF.

The genes are TRBV29-1 and TRBJ2-5, with 7 bases identical to TRBD2. Germline V gives CDR1 SQVTM, CDR2 ANQGSEA. This CDR3 comprises 15 residues. The J segment lost 4 bases and the V segment lost 5 bases, leaving 13 bases of the junction unmatched. CDR3: CSVSGVTGEGETQYF. In nucleotides, the CDR3 is TGCAGCGTTTCTGGGGTAACGGGGGAGGGAGAGACCCAGTACTTC.

The J gene is TRBJ2-5, the V gene TRBV2; D is unclear. CDR3 length: 9 residues. Trimming left V 8 bases short and J 5 bases short, with 3 bases between. From germline, CDR1 is SNHLY and CDR2 FYNNEI. This CDR3 is CASRETQYF. In DNA, the CDR3 is TGTGCCAGCCGGGAGACCCAGTACTTC.

The rearrangement links TRBV7-9 to TRBJ1-5; D is unresolved. The CDR3 covers 15 residues. V shed 1 base and J shed 6 bases, with 13 bases lying between them. Germline values: CDR1 SEHNR, CDR2 FQNEAQ (reference sequence). The DNA for the CDR3 is TGTGCCAGCAGCTTAGGGGAGAATCCACTTCAGCCCCAGCATTTT. It translates to CASSLGENPLQPQHF.

CDR3 coding DNA: TGTGCTAGTGGTTTGGGAGTCCCCACTACAGGGAATCAGCCCCAGCATTTT. Translated: CASGLGVPTTGNQPQHF. This chain connects TRBV12-5 to TRBJ1-5; D is possibly TRBD1 (6 bases). This CDR3 region has 17 residues. CDR1 and CDR2 (germline): LGHNT, FRNRAP. V was pared by 1 base and J by 4 bases, with 17 bases between.